The rows below give T cell receptor beta chains drawn from one sample of a study of regulatory T cells in long-lasting Graves disease. MiXCR, run by TCRdb on the multiplex PCR reads, gives a single entry per CDR3 protein. Of roughly 380,000 distinct CDR3 sequences in the sample, 15% to 19% are singletons; the top ten hold about 20%. The specimen comprised peripheral blood mononuclear cells (PBMCs), sampled at new diagnosis, from a patient treated with antithyroid drugs. The receptors here all came from a female donor with Graves disease. Both conserved end residues are trimmed from each CDR3. Fields, in order: V gene, J gene, CDR3 protein.

v_call: TRBV27; j_call: TRBJ2-3; cdr3_aa: ASSSQLMGPDTQY
v_call: TRBV7-6; j_call: TRBJ2-3; cdr3_aa: ASSFTSGRATDTQY
v_call: TRBV30; j_call: TRBJ2-2; cdr3_aa: AWSVSGEGTGELF
v_call: TRBV27; j_call: -; cdr3_aa: ASSLPQETQY
v_call: TRBV29-1; j_call: TRBJ2-1; cdr3_aa: SVMRDRSSYEQF
v_call: TRBV9; j_call: TRBJ1-3; cdr3_aa: ASSVTGRGGNTIY
v_call: TRBV20-1; j_call: TRBJ2-1; cdr3_aa: SARSGQGRNEQF
v_call: TRBV20-1; j_call: TRBJ2-7; cdr3_aa: SAGTSEDYEQY
v_call: TRBV30; j_call: TRBJ2-3; cdr3_aa: AWRDNTDTQY
v_call: TRBV7-2; j_call: TRBJ2-3; cdr3_aa: ASSFMKEDTQY
v_call: TRBV7-8; j_call: TRBJ2-1; cdr3_aa: ASSLGDPPYNEQF
v_call: TRBV7-8; j_call: TRBJ2-2; cdr3_aa: ASSLWGAENTGELF
v_call: TRBV5-4; j_call: TRBJ2-1; cdr3_aa: ASRHSGESNEQF
v_call: TRBV20-1; j_call: TRBJ1-1; cdr3_aa: SARDEGQGLSTEAF
v_call: TRBV28; j_call: TRBJ1-4; cdr3_aa: ASSLYFTRGEKLF
v_call: TRBV7-2; j_call: TRBJ2-5; cdr3_aa: ASSISGTGSQETQY
v_call: TRBV29-1; j_call: TRBJ1-1; cdr3_aa: SVLAGAMNTEAF
v_call: TRBV7-9; j_call: TRBJ1-6; cdr3_aa: ASSSTLGPCNSPLH
v_call: TRBV4-1; j_call: TRBJ1-2; cdr3_aa: ASSQDRHEINYGYT
v_call: TRBV7-2; j_call: TRBJ1-5; cdr3_aa: ASSPVPGSFGNQPQH
v_call: TRBV7-8; j_call: TRBJ2-4; cdr3_aa: ASSRRQQGSKNIQY
v_call: TRBV2; j_call: TRBJ2-5; cdr3_aa: ASSGTFQETQY
v_call: TRBV4-1; j_call: TRBJ1-5; cdr3_aa: ASSPHPRGWMGQPQH
v_call: TRBV7-3; j_call: TRBJ2-3; cdr3_aa: ASSLTSGARPDTQY
v_call: TRBV2; j_call: TRBJ2-1; cdr3_aa: ASSLTSGIYNEQF
v_call: TRBV7-3; j_call: TRBJ1-6; cdr3_aa: ASSSGQDSPLH
v_call: TRBV27; j_call: TRBJ1-1; cdr3_aa: ASRSGIKNTEAF
v_call: TRBV7-9; j_call: TRBJ1-6; cdr3_aa: ASSPEPGGSPLH
v_call: TRBV7-2; j_call: TRBJ1-1; cdr3_aa: ASSLEGGWMNTEAF
v_call: TRBV29-1; j_call: TRBJ2-7; cdr3_aa: SVAREGVSYEQY
v_call: TRBV2; j_call: TRBJ2-2; cdr3_aa: ASRLDTGELF
v_call: TRBV9; j_call: TRBJ1-1; cdr3_aa: ASRGFGDTEAF
v_call: TRBV30; j_call: TRBJ2-1; cdr3_aa: AWSPGHSYNEQF
v_call: TRBV4-3; j_call: TRBJ1-1; cdr3_aa: ASSQAYGRAEAF
v_call: TRBV6-5; j_call: TRBJ1-1; cdr3_aa: ASSYSSWGRDTEAF
v_call: TRBV20-1; j_call: TRBJ2-7; cdr3_aa: SARSLYLADHYEQY
v_call: TRBV6-1; j_call: TRBJ1-5; cdr3_aa: ASRPGQHQPQH
v_call: TRBV7-2; j_call: TRBJ1-6; cdr3_aa: ASSSGGKSYNSPLH
v_call: TRBV18; j_call: TRBJ2-5; cdr3_aa: ASSPQTARQETQY
v_call: TRBV5-6; j_call: TRBJ1-6; cdr3_aa: ASSRDRDLSLH
v_call: TRBV28; j_call: TRBJ2-3; cdr3_aa: ASSPRTSGRATDTQY
v_call: TRBV6-2/TRBV6-3; j_call: TRBJ2-1; cdr3_aa: ASSLLAPNEQF
v_call: TRBV2; j_call: TRBJ2-7; cdr3_aa: ASSEDPDSEQY
v_call: TRBV6-1; j_call: TRBJ1-5; cdr3_aa: ASSARGFNQPQH